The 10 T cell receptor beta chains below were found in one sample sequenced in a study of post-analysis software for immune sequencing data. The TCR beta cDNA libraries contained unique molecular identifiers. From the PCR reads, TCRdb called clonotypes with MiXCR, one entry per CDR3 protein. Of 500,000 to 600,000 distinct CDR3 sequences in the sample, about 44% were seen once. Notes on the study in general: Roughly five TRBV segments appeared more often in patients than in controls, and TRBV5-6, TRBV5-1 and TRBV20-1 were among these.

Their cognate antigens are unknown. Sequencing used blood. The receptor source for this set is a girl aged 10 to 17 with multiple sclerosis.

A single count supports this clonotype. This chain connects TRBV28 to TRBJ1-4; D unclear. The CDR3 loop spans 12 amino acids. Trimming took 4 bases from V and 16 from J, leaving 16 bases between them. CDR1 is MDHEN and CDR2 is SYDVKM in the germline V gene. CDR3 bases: TGTGCCAGCAGTTCTCCGACGGCCCGAACGTTTTTT. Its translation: CASSSPTARTFF.

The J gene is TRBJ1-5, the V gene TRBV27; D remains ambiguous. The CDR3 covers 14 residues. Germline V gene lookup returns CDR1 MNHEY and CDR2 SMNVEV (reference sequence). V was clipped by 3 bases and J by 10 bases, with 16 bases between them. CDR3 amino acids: CASSFSPTVYPQHF. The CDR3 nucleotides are TGTGCCAGCAGTTTCTCCCCGACCGTTTATCCCCAGCATTTT.

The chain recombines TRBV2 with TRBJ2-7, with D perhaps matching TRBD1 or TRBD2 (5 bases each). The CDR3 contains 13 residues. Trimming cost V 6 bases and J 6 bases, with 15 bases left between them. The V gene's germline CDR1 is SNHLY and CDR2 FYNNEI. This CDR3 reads CASRGDGLSEQYF. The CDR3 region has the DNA TGTGCCAGCAGGGGGGATGGTTTGAGCGAGCAGTACTTC.

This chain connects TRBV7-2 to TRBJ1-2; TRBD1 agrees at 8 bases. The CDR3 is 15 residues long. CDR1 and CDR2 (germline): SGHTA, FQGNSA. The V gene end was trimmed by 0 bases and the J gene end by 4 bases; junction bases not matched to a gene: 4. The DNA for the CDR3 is TGTGCCAGCAGCTTAGCTGGACAGGGCATCTATGGCTACACCTTC. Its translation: CASSLAGQGIYGYTF.

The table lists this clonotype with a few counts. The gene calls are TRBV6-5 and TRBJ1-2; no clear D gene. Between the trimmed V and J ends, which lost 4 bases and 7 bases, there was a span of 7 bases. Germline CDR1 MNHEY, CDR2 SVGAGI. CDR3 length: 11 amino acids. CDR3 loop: CASSFSGGYTF. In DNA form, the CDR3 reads TGTGCCAGCAGTTTTTCAGGTGGCTACACCTTC.

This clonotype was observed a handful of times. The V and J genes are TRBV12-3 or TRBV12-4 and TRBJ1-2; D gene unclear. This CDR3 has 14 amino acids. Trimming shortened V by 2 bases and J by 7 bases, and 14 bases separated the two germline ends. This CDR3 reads CASSLLLPRGGYTF. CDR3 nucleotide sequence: TGTGCCAGCAGTTTACTGCTCCCTCGGGGTGGCTACACCTTC.

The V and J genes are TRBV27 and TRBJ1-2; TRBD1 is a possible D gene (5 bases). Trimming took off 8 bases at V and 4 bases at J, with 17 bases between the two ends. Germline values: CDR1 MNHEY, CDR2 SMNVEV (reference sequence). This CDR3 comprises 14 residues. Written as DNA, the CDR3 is TGTGCCAGCCGACGAATGGGCGGGGGCTATGGCTACACCTTC. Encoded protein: CASRRMGGGYGYTF.

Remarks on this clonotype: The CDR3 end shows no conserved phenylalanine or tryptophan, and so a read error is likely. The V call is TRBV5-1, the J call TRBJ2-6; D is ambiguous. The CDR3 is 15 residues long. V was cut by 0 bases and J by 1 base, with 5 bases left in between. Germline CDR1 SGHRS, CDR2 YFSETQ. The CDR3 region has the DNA TGCGCCAGCAGCTTGGCCGGTTCTGGGGCCAACGTCCTGACTTCC. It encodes CASSLAGSGANVLTS.

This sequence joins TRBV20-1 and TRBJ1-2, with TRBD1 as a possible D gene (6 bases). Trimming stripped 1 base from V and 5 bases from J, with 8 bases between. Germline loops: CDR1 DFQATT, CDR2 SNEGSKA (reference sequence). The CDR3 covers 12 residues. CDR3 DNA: TGCAGTGCTAGAGCACAGGGTTATGGCTACACCTTC. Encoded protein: CSARAQGYGYTF.

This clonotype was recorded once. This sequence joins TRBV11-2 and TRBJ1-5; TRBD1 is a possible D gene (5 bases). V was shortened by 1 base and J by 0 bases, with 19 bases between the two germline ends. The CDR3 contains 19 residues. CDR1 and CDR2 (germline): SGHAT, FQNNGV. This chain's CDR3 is CASSLVGGGLAYSNQPQHF. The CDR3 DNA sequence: TGTGCCAGCAGCTTAGTCGGGGGGGGACTGGCGTATAGCAATCAGCCCCAGCATTTT.